This is a list of T cell receptor beta chains from one sample in a study of cytotoxic CD8 clonotypes in ibrutinib-treated CLL. Repertoires were generated with immunoSEQ multiplex PCR, while TCRdb's copy carries only in-frame clones and drops some. There are 150,000 or so clones in the sample; less than 85% occur only once, and less than 6% lies in the top ten. The source was PBMCs, collected after 24 months of ibrutinib treatment. The receptors stem from a human donor with chronic lymphocytic leukemia. The CDR3 runs from the conserved cysteine through the conserved F or W. The D gene is left open where the match is weak. Expanded clones get a size class; other rows say once, few or many, or leave the size out.

DNA,CDR3,V,J,D,size
TGTGCCAGCAGCTCGGACAGAAATGAAAAACTGTTTTTT,CASSSDRNEKLFF,TRBV11-2,TRBJ1-4,.,.
TGTGCCAGCACACTAGCGGGAGTAGGGTCCGGGGAGCTGTTTTTT,CASTLAGVGSGELFF,TRBV27,TRBJ2-2,TRBD2,.
TGTGCCAGCAGCTTAGCTCTAGCCCCTAACCCGGGCCACGAGCAGTACTTC,CASSLALAPNPGHEQYF,TRBV7-2,TRBJ2-7,.,.
TGTGCCAGCAGCACCCGGGACTCCACAGATACGCAGTATTTT,CASSTRDSTDTQYF,TRBV7-2,TRBJ2-3,.,.
TGCGCCAGCAGCTGGAACAGGGGGCAGGGGAATGAAGCTTTCTTT,CASSWNRGQGNEAFF,TRBV5-1,TRBJ1-1,TRBD1,.
TGCGCCAGCAGACAGGGGTCCACAGATACGCAGTATTTT,CASRQGSTDTQYF,TRBV5-1,TRBJ2-3,TRBD1,.
TGTGCCAGCAGCCACCTGCGGGGGTTGAGCACAGATACGCAGTATTTT,CASSHLRGLSTDTQYF,TRBV10-3,TRBJ2-3,TRBD2,.
TGTGCCAGCAAACGGGGCCGGTCCGGGGAGCTGTTTTTT,CASKRGRSGELFF,TRBV2,TRBJ2-2,.,once
TGTGCCTGGAGTAACCCTTACGGGGATAGTAGTTCACCCCTCCACTTT,CAWSNPYGDSSSPLHF,TRBV30,TRBJ1-6,.,once
TGCAGCGTTGATTCCCCTATGGGGGTTAATGAGCAGTTCTTC,CSVDSPMGVNEQFF,TRBV29-1,TRBJ2-1,.,.
TGCGCCAGCGGAGGAGGTTCCTACAATGAGCAGTTCTTC,CASGGGSYNEQFF,TRBV5-1,TRBJ2-1,.,.
TGTGCCATCCGTCTAGCGGGTGGCTACGAGCAGTACTTC,CAIRLAGGYEQYF,TRBV10-3,TRBJ2-7,TRBD2,.
TGTGCCAGTAGTATTCAGGGAAACTACAATGAGCAGTTCTTC,CASSIQGNYNEQFF,TRBV19,TRBJ2-1,.,.
TGCGCCAGCAGCCCAGGGGGCTACTATGGCTACACCTTC,CASSPGGYYGYTF,TRBV5-1,TRBJ1-2,TRBD1,.
TGCGCCAGCAGCTTGGTTGGCGAACAAGGTGAAGCTTTCTTT,CASSLVGEQGEAFF,TRBV5-1,TRBJ1-1,.,.
TGCAGCGTTGGAGATACGCAGTATTTT,CSVGDTQYF,TRBV29-1,TRBJ2-3,.,.
TGTGCCAGCAGCTTGTGGACGAACACTGAAGCTTTCTTT,CASSLWTNTEAFF,TRBV5-6,TRBJ1-1,.,.
TGTGCCAGCAGGAACTCCGGGACAACCCGCGAGCAGTACTTC,CASRNSGTTREQYF,TRBV2,TRBJ2-7,.,.
TGCGCCAGCAGCCCCGGGACAAAAGAGACCCAGTACTTC,CASSPGTKETQYF,TRBV5-1,TRBJ2-5,.,.
TGTGCCAGCAGACAACATTTAGGAGGGGTAAAGAACTATGGCTACACCTTC,CASRQHLGGVKNYGYTF,TRBV28,TRBJ1-2,.,.
TGTGCCAGCTCACCTCCGGGACAGGCTAATGAAAAACTGTTTTTT,CASSPPGQANEKLFF,TRBV18,TRBJ1-4,TRBD1,.
TGTGCCAGCAGTTACTCTGGCGGGTCAGGGGAGCAGTACTTC,CASSYSGGSGEQYF,TRBV6-5,TRBJ2-7,.,.
TGTGCCAGCAGTTATTGGGCAGCACAAGAGACCCAGTACTTC,CASSYWAAQETQYF,TRBV6-5,TRBJ2-5,.,once
TGTGCCAGCAGTTTGATAGGGGGGGACAATCAGCCCCAGCATTTT,CASSLIGGDNQPQHF,TRBV28,TRBJ1-5,.,.
TGTGCCAGCTCACCACGAGAGGGATGGAGGTACAATGAGCAGTTCTTC,CASSPREGWRYNEQFF,TRBV18,TRBJ2-1,.,.
TGTGCCAGTAGTCCCTCACCGGGAATCACAGATACGCAGTATTTT,CASSPSPGITDTQYF,TRBV19,TRBJ2-3,.,.
TGTGCCAGCAGCCCCAGGGGCTATACGCAGTATTTT,CASSPRGYTQYF,TRBV6-5,TRBJ2-3,.,many
TGTGCCAGTAAAAAAGACGGTCAGCCCCAGCATTTT,CASKKDGQPQHF,TRBV18,TRBJ1-5,.,few
TGTGCCAGCAGTTTCCTTAGGACCCAAGAGACCCAGTACTTC,CASSFLRTQETQYF,TRBV28,TRBJ2-5,.,.
TGCGCCAGCACGTTAGGAGCCTCTGGAAACACCATATATTTT,CASTLGASGNTIYF,TRBV5-1,TRBJ1-3,.,.
TGTGCCAGCAGACCAACCGGGACAGGGGGCGCCGAGCAGTACTTC,CASRPTGTGGAEQYF,TRBV6-5,TRBJ2-7,TRBD1,.
TGTGCCACCAGCCAACAGGGTCCATATTCACCCCTCCACTTT,CATSQQGPYSPLHF,TRBV19,TRBJ1-6,.,.
TGTGCCAGTAGCTGGGGAGATACGCAGTATTTT,CASSWGDTQYF,TRBV19,TRBJ2-3,.,.
TGCGCCAGCAGCTTGGTGGGGCCCCTTTACAGAGTCACCGGGGAGCTGTTTTTT,CASSLVGPLYRVTGELFF,TRBV5-1,TRBJ2-2,.,.
TGTGCCAGCAGCTTAGTGCCTAGATCGAGTTGGGGCACAGATACGCAGTATTTT,CASSLVPRSSWGTDTQYF,TRBV7-2,TRBJ2-3,.,.
TGCAGCGTTGAAGGGGGCCGGGGGGTTACAGATACGCAGTATTTT,CSVEGGRGVTDTQYF,TRBV29-1,TRBJ2-3,TRBD2,.
TGTGCCAGCAGCGTGGACAGGGGTAGTTTTGAAGCTTTCTTT,CASSVDRGSFEAFF,TRBV5-8,TRBJ1-1,TRBD1,many
TGTGCCAGCAGTTTCACAGGGAATGGAAACACCATATATTTT,CASSFTGNGNTIYF,TRBV9,TRBJ1-3,.,.
TGTGCCAGCAGCCCACAAAGGGGAAACAGGGGAAAAGCTTTCTTT,CASSPQRGNRGKAFF,TRBV7-9,TRBJ1-1,TRBD1,.